This paragraph covers one T cell receptor (beta chain) sequence. Per the authors' pipeline: The authors estimated nucleated cell counts from reference gene primer amplification. Assay used: immunoSEQ multiplex PCR; TCRdb lists only in-frame clones, some missing. That table is the source of V, J and clone size, and D and trimming were worked out from the DNA. The data show 400,000 or so clones, with over 75% seen just once and around 1.5% held by the top ten. The data derive from a study of blood T cell repertoires in COVID-19. Seattle cases were enrolled at active infection and followed longitudinally. Germline V lookup: CDR1 SGHNT, CDR2 YYREEE (reference sequence). The CDR3 runs to 13 residues. V shed 3 bases and J 3 bases; nucleotides not matched to a gene: 2.

The receptor was isolated from a woman aged 40 to 50 with COVID-19, enrolled during active disease. The source material was peripheral blood. The chain carries TRBV5-4 and TRBJ1-1; 7 bases are shared with TRBD1. In DNA, the CDR3 is TGTGCCAGCAGCTCCGGACAGGACACTGAAGCTTTCTTT. Translated, it gives CASSSGQDTEAFF.